These 6 T cell receptor beta chains originate from one sample sequenced in a study of vaccination and CD4 T cells after COVID-19. No antigen is known for these receptors. Stated treatment: approximately nine-day PBMC culture with coronavirus spike peptide pools or control peptides (ViraFEST assay). Collection of the unexposed donor's CD4+ T cells took place before the COVID-19 pandemic (2011-2018). Sequencing of cultured CD4+ T cell DNA used the Oncomine TCR Beta short-read assay. CD4+ T cells were cultured, and genomic DNA was extracted from them. TCRdb analysed the PCR reads with MiXCR anew, one entry per CDR3 protein. This sample has approximately 9,100 distinct CDR3 sequences; over 30% occur once, and the top ten carry about a fifth. What was sequenced was CD4+ T cells from blood, cultured in vitro. The receptors stem from a human donor in good health.

The gene calls are TRBV6-2 or TRBV6-3 and TRBJ2-2, with TRBD2 matching 14 bases. Trimming at V came to 6 bases and at J to 0 bases, leaving 12 bases not matched to a gene. The germline gives CDR1 MNHEY, CDR2 SVGEGT. The CDR3 totals 20 residues. The CDR3 DNA follows: TGTGCCAGCAGAAGACCCCTGACTAGCGGGAGGGCCTCGAACACCGGGGAGCTGTTTTTT. Amino acid sequence: CASRRPLTSGRASNTGELFF.

The V and J genes are TRBV7-9 and TRBJ2-3; D may be TRBD1 (6 bases). Trimming stripped 7 bases from V and 1 base from J, with 12 bases between. CDR3 size: 14 residues. CDR1 is SEHNR, CDR2 FQNEAQ, per germline (reference sequence). CDR3 in amino acids: CASIPGAGTDTQYF. The CDR3, as DNA: TGTGCCAGCATCCCAGGGGCCGGCACAGATACGCAGTATTTT.

This clonotype appeared a few times. This chain connects TRBV19 to TRBJ1-5; D is possibly TRBD1 (6 bases). Trimming took 1 base from V and 3 from J, leaving 10 bases between them. The CDR3 is made up of 15 amino acids. Germline CDR1 is LNHDA and CDR2 is SQIVND (reference sequence). The CDR3 loop is CASSIGDRYNQPQHF. In DNA form, the CDR3 reads TGTGCCAGTAGTATAGGAGACAGGTACAATCAGCCCCAGCATTTT.

This clonotype was seen just once. The rearrangement joins TRBV2 to TRBJ1-6; D perhaps matches TRBD1 (5 bases). Trimming pared 3 bases from V and 4 bases from J, leaving 10 bases between. The CDR3 covers 15 residues. In germline, CDR1 is SNHLY, CDR2 FYNNEI. The CDR3 is CASSDGGSYNSPLHF. The CDR3 DNA sequence: TGTGCCAGCAGTGACGGGGGTTCTTATAATTCACCCCTCCACTTT.

The chain joins TRBV4-1 to TRBJ1-1; D is unclear. Trimming stripped 5 bases from V and 0 bases from J, with 10 bases between. The germline V gene encodes CDR1 MGHRA and CDR2 YSYEKL. This CDR3 region has 14 residues. The DNA of the CDR3 is TGCGCCAGCAGCGTCACAATGTTGAACACTGAAGCTTTCTTT. This codes for CASSVTMLNTEAFF.

The chain recombines TRBV20-1 with TRBJ2-7; tentatively, D is TRBD2 (5 bases). Per the germline V gene, CDR1 is DFQATT and CDR2 is SNEGSKA (reference sequence). The CDR3 extends over 14 amino acids. Between the trimmed V and J ends, which lost 0 bases and 2 bases, there was a span of 11 bases. CDR3 sequence reads: CSARDRISAYEQYF. The CDR3 DNA reads as TGCAGTGCTAGAGATCGCATTAGCGCCTACGAGCAGTACTTC.